The sample holds a few counts of the clone carrying this T cell receptor beta chain. Its target is not known. All of the isolated RNA was reverse transcribed, so expressed TCRB transcripts were sequenced. The data were produced by immunoSEQ multiplex PCR, yet TCRdb's version contains in-frame clones alone and is incomplete. The repertoire has 680,000 or so clones, 15% to 17% of them found once; the top ten carry about 0.086%. The data were obtained in a study of beta chain features in type 1 diabetes. About the study: The patient and healthy donor groups were comparable for age, gender and cell yields. Investigators examined more than 90 million sorted cells across all samples.

Purity (above 98%) was reached by all sorted populations. The V and J ends lost 4 bases and 2 bases respectively, with 13 bases between them. The CDR3 covers 14 residues. Germline CDR1 is SGHRS and CDR2 is YFSETQ. Findings of the study overall: The VDJ junctions of type 1 diabetes patients carried fewer insertions and more deletions.

V and J are TRBV5-1 and TRBJ2-7; maybe TRBD1 (6 bases). The sequencing sample was made of naive CD4+ T cells from blood. The source is a man aged 18 to 29 in good health. The CDR3 DNA is TGCGCCAGCAGCCTCCCAGGGGTTGCCTACGAGCAGTACTTC. This sequence encodes CASSLPGVAYEQYF. Full variable domain (missing parts from reference TRBV5-1 and TRBJ2-7): KAGVTQTPRYLIKTRGQQVTLSCSPISGHRSVSWYQQTPGQGLQFLFEYFSETQRNKGNFPGRFSGRQFSNSRSEMNVSTLELGDSALYLCASSLPGVAYEQYFGPGTRLTVT.